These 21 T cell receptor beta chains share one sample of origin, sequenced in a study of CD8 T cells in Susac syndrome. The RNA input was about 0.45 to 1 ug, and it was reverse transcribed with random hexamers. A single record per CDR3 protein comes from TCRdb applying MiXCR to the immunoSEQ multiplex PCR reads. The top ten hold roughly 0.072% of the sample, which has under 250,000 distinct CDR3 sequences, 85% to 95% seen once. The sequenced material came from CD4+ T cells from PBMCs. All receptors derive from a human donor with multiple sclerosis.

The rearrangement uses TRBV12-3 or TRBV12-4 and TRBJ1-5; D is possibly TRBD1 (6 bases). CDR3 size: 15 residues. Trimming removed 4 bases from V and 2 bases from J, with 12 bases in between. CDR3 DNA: TGTGCCAGCAGTTCAAGACAGGTAGGCAATCAGCCCCAGCATTTT. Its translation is CASSSRQVGNQPQHF.

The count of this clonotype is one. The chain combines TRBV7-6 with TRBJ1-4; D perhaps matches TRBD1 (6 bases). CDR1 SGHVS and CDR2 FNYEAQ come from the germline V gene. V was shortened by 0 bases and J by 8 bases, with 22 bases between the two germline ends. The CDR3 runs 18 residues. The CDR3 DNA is TGTGCCAGCAGCTTAGCGCCTTCCTGGAGGGGGGTAGGGGAAAAACTGTTTTTT. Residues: CASSLAPSWRGVGEKLFF.

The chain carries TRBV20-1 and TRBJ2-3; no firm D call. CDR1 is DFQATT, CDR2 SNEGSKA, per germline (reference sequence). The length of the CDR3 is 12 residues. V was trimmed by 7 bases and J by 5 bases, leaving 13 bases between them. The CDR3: CSVEPLEDTQYF. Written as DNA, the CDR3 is TGCAGTGTGGAACCCCTGGAAGATACGCAGTATTTT.

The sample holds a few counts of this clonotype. CDR3 nucleotide sequence: TGTGCCTGGAGCCCGGTACTTTACGAGCAGTACTTC. Its translation is CAWSPVLYEQYF. The rearrangement joins TRBV30 to TRBJ2-7; D call uncertain. V was cut by 3 bases and J by 4 bases, with 10 bases left in between. The CDR3 loop spans 12 amino acids. In germline, CDR1 is GTSNPN, CDR2 SVGIG (reference sequence).

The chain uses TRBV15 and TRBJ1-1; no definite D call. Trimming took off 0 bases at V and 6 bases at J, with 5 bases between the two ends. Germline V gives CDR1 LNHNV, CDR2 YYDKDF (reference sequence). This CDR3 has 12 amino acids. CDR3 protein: CATSRDIAEAFF. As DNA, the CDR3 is TGTGCCACCAGCAGAGATATCGCTGAAGCTTTCTTT.

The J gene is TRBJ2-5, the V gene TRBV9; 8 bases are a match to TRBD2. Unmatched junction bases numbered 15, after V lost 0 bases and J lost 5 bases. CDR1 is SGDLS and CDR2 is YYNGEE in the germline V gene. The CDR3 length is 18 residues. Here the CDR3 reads CASSVGPRLASKGETQYF. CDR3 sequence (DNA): TGTGCCAGCAGCGTAGGACCCCGACTAGCGTCAAAAGGGGAGACCCAGTACTTC.

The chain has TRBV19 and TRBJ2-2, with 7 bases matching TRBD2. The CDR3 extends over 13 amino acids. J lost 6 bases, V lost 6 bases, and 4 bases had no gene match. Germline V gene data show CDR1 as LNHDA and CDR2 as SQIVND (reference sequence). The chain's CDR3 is CASSATSAGELFF. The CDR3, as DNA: TGTGCCAGTAGCGCAACTAGCGCCGGGGAGCTGTTTTTT.

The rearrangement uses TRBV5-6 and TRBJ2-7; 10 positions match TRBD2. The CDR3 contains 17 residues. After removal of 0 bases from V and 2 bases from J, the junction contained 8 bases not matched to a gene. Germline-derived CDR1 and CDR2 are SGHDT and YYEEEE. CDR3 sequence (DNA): TGTGCCAGCAGCTTGGGAATAGCGGGGGGCCGGACCTACGAGCAGTACTTC. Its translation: CASSLGIAGGRTYEQYF.

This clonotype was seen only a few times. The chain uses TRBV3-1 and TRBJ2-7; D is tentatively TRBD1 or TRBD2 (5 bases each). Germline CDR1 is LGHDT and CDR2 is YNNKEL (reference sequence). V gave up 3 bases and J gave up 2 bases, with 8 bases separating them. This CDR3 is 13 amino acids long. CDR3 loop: CASSHGTAYEQYF. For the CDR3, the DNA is TGTGCCAGCAGCCACGGGACGGCCTACGAGCAGTACTTC.

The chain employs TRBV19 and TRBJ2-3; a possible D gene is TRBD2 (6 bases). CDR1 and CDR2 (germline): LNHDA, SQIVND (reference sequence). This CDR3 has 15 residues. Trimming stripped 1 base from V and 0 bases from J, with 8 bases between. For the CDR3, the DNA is TGTGCCAGTAGTATAGGTAGCGGTAGCACAGATACGCAGTATTTT. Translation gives CASSIGSGSTDTQYF.

The DNA of the CDR3 is TGCAGCGCCTCCCCAAGCTCCAGGGGAAACGGCAAAAACATTCAGTACTTC. Protein sequence: CSASPSSRGNGKNIQYF. This rearrangement joins TRBV29-1 to TRBJ2-4; D possibly corresponds to TRBD1 (6 bases). Germline assignment: CDR1 SQVTM and CDR2 ANQGSEA. The CDR3 has 17 amino acids. The V and J ends lost 7 bases and 3 bases respectively, with 25 bases between them.

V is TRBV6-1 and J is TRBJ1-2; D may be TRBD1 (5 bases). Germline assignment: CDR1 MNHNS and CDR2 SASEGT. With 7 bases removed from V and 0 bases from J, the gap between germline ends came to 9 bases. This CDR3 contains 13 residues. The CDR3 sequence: CASIPGPNYGYTF. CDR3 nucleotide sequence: TGTGCCAGCATTCCGGGACCTAACTATGGCTACACCTTC.

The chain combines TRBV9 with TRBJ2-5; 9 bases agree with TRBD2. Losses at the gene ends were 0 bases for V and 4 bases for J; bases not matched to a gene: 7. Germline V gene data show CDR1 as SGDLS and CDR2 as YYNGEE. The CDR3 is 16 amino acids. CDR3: CASSVGVAGVGETQYF. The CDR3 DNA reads TGTGCCAGCAGCGTAGGAGTAGCGGGGGTTGGAGAGACCCAGTACTTC.

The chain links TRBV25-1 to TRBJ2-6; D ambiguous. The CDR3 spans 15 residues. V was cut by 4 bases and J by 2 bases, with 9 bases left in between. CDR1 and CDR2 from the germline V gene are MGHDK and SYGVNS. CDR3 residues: CASSVGGAGANVLTF. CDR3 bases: TGTGCCAGCAGTGTGGGTGGGGCTGGGGCCAACGTCCTGACTTTC. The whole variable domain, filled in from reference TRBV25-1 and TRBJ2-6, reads EADIYQTPRYLVIGTGKKITLECSQTMGHDKMYWYQQDPGMELHLIHYSYGVNSTEKGDLSSESTVSRIRTEHFPLTLESARPSHTSQYLCASSVGGAGANVLTFGAGSRLTVL.

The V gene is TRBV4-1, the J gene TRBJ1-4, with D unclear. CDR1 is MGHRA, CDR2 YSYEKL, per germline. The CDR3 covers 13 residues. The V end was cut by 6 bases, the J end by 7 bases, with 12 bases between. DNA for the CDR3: TGCGCCAGCAGTCGAGCTTTGATTGAAAAACTGTTTTTT. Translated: CASSRALIEKLFF.

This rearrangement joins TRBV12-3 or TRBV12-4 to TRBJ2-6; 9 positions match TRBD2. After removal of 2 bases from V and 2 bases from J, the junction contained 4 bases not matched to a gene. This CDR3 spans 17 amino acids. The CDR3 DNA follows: TGTGCCAGCAGTTTAATGGCGGGAGGGGCTGGGGCCAACGTCCTGACTTTC. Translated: CASSLMAGGAGANVLTF.

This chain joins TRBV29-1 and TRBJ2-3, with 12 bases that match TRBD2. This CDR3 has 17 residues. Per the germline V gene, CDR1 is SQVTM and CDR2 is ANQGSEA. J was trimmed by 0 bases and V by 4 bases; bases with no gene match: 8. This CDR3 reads CSVGGLAGFTSTDTQYF. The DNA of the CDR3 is TGCAGCGTTGGGGGACTAGCGGGTTTCACTAGCACAGATACGCAGTATTTT.

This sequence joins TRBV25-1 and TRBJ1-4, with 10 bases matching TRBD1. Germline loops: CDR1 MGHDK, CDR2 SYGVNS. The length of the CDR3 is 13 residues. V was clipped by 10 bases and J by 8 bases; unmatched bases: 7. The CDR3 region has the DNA TGTGCCACCCTCCGGGACAGGGGAGAAAAACTGTTTTTT. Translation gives CATLRDRGEKLFF.

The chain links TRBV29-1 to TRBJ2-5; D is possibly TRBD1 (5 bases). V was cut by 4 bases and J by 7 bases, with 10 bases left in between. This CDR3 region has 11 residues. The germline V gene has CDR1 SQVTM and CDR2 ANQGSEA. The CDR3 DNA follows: TGCAGCGTTGTTCAGGGTCGGACCCAGTACTTC. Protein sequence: CSVVQGRTQYF.

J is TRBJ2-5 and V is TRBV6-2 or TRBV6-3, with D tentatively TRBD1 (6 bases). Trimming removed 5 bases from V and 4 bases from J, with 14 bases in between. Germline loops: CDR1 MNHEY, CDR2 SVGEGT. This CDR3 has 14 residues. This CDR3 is CASSRRTGRETQYF. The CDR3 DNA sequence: TGTGCCAGCAGTCGAAGAACAGGGAGAGAGACCCAGTACTTC.

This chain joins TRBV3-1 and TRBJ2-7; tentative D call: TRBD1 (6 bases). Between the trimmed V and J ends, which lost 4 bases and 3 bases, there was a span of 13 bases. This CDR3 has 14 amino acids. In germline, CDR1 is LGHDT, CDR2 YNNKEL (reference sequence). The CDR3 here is CASSPREGDYEQYF. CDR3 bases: TGTGCCAGCAGCCCCCGCGAGGGGGACTACGAGCAGTACTTC.